This T cell receptor beta chain derives from a study of OX40 agonist ivuxolimab in advanced cancers. Looking at the study overall: Ivuxolimab was a fully human IgG2 agonistic monoclonal antibody targeting the costimulatory receptor OX40 (CD134). Patients were allowed to have had prior anti-PD-1, anti-PD-L1 or anti-CTLA-4 therapy, and 30% to 50% of the dose-escalation patients had previously received checkpoint inhibitors. The dose-escalation cohort was about 83% male with a mean age of about 60 years, ranging from 23 to 79. The paper reports the monotherapy dose-escalation portion (N of about 50 patients) of the phase I ivuxolimab trial. Among the 50 to 55 dose-escalation patients, about 20 had hepatocellular carcinoma, 15 or so melanoma, 9 renal cell carcinoma and 9 head and neck cancer. Partial responses occurred in three dose-escalation patients, of whom one had hepatocellular carcinoma and two had cutaneous melanoma. Peripheral TCRbeta sequencing aimed to test whether ivuxolimab altered TCR sequence diversity and caused clonal T-cell expansion. Intravenous ivuxolimab was administered to patients every 2 weeks at six dose levels: 0.01, 0.1, 0.3, 1.5, 3 and 10 mg/kg. The research as a whole found: Low levels of normalized T-cell clonal expansion were also shown by some nonresponding patients. In partial responders in the 0.1-3.0 mg/kg groups, normalized peripheral clonal expansion was found to be among the lowest, especially among CD8+ T cells. Clonal expansion of both CD4+ and CD8+ blood T cells was observed from baseline to week 6 at doses 0.1 to 3.0 mg/kg. The antigen specificity of the peripheral T cells that underwent clonal expansion was not determined. After ivuxolimab, expanded clones were on average more numerous among CD8+ T cells than among CD4+ T cells.

For CDR1 and CDR2, the germline V gene lists LGHNA and YNFKEQ. Including the terminal cysteine and phenylalanine, the CDR3 comprises 15 residues. The read is trimmed to its CDR3 DNA, 45 bases read in frame from base 1. Relative to germline, V is missing 4 bases and J is missing 3 bases, with 9 bases of the junction outside any gene match. Note on this clone: Its antigen is unknown. Base qualities were left out, and no much larger clone turns up one base away.

The trial excluded patients who had a history of autoimmune disease or who were on systemic immunosuppression. In every dose cohort, peripheral blood was drawn for TCR sequencing at baseline, cycle 4 day 1, and cycle 7 day 1. Samples came from an open-label, multicenter, first-in-human phase I dose-escalation trial of ivuxolimab. Adults with locally advanced or metastatic head and neck squamous cell, hepatocellular, melanoma or renal cell carcinoma were enrolled in the trial. Before TCR sequencing, CD4+ T cells and CD8+ T cells from peripheral blood were sorted into separate populations. For sequencing of the TCRbeta CDR3 region, genomic DNA was extracted from the sorted cells. The immunoSEQ Assay was used for sequencing of TCRbeta CDR3 regions. This is the immuneACCESS table as TCRdb keeps it, with only in-frame sequences that have V and J called. A part of the clones is gone; compared with another copy, unresolved V genes explain less than half, and the rest is unexplained. The sample table records about 25,000 clones; more than 75% of these occur just once. The ten top clones hold approximately 1.5% of the sample.

The sample in question was CD4+ or CD8+ T cells sorted from blood, obtained in a trial of the OX40 agonist ivuxolimab. The sequence joins TRBV4-2 to TRBJ2-7; 7 nucleotides in the junction match TRBD1. The sequence came from an adult with an advanced solid tumor such as melanoma, head and neck, liver or kidney cancer. CDR3 reads: CASSRQDGTDYEQYF. The bases read TGTGCCAGCAGCCGACAAGACGGGACAGACTACGAGCAGTACTTC.